Below are 13 T cell receptor beta chains sequenced from a single sample in a study of post-analysis software for immune sequencing data. Study-level findings and limits: Patients showed TRBV5-6, TRBV5-1 and TRBV20-1 among five TRBV segments more frequent than in controls.

These receptors' antigens are unknown. The TCR beta cDNA libraries contained unique molecular identifiers. TCRdb analysed the PCR reads with MiXCR anew, one entry per CDR3 protein. The data hold roughly 580,000 distinct CDR3 sequences, with 44% observed a single time. Sequencing input: blood. Receptors were obtained from a girl aged 5-17 years with multiple sclerosis.

This clonotype came up a few times. This chain links TRBV5-1 with TRBJ1-2; 9 bases are a match to TRBD1. The CDR3 covers 15 residues. J lost 0 bases, V lost 2 bases, and 2 bases had no gene match. Germline V gene lookup returns CDR1 SGHRS and CDR2 YFSETQ. This CDR3 reads CASSLRQGANYGYTF. CDR3 DNA sequence: TGCGCCAGCAGCTTAAGACAGGGGGCTAACTATGGCTACACCTTC. Full variable domain (outside the CDR3, taken from reference TRBV5-1 and TRBJ1-2): KAGVTQTPRYLIKTRGQQVTLSCSPISGHRSVSWYQQTPGQGLQFLFEYFSETQRNKGNFPGRFSGRQFSNSRSEMNVSTLELGDSALYLCASSLRQGANYGYTFGSGTRLTVV.

The chain has TRBV12-3 or TRBV12-4 and TRBJ2-3; tentative D call: TRBD1 (6 bases). CDR3 size: 16 residues. V gave up 6 bases and J gave up 4 bases, with 20 bases separating them. Here the CDR3 reads CASSSVPQGYADTQYF. CDR3 bases: TGTGCCAGCAGCTCAGTCCCACAGGGATACGCAGATACGCAGTATTTT.

The chain employs TRBV20-1 and TRBJ2-7, with 9 bases matching TRBD2. CDR3 length: 15 residues. V lost 0 bases and J lost 2; bases outside the gene matches: 5. CDR1 DFQATT and CDR2 SNEGSKA come from the germline V gene (reference sequence). CDR3 nucleotides: TGCAGTGCTAGAGACAAGGGACTAGCTACCTACGAGCAGTACTTC. This sequence encodes CSARDKGLATYEQYF.

The genes are TRBV7-8 and TRBJ2-4, with a tentative D call TRBD2 (5 bases). The J call is in doubt because the DNA end fits TRBJ2-7 better. The CDR3 runs 13 residues. Germline CDR1 SGHVS, CDR2 FQNEAQ. The CDR3 coding sequence is TGTGCCAGCAGCTGGGAGATGGGCTACGAGCAGTACTTC. Protein product: CASSWEMGYEQYF.

CDR3 in amino acids: CASTLSHGDYTF. In DNA, the CDR3 is TGTGCCAGCACCTTGTCCCACGGGGACTACACCTTC. V gene TRBV12-3 or TRBV12-4 combines with J gene TRBJ1-2, with D unresolved. The V end lost 7 bases, the J end lost 10 bases, and 16 bases lay between the germline ends. The CDR3 spans 12 residues.

The table lists this clonotype with a few counts. The chain couples TRBV9 to TRBJ2-1; 7 bases match TRBD2. The CDR3 spans 13 residues. V lost 1 base and J lost 6; bases outside the gene matches: 1. Germline V gene data show CDR1 as SGDLS and CDR2 as YYNGEE. The CDR3 region is CASSVTGGNEQFF. The CDR3 DNA sequence: TGTGCCAGCAGCGTAACGGGAGGCAATGAGCAGTTCTTC.

V gene TRBV12-3 or TRBV12-4 combines with J gene TRBJ1-5; a weak D match, TRBD1 (5 bases). Trimming shortened V by 6 bases and J by 6 bases, and 24 bases separated the two germline ends. This CDR3 comprises 17 residues. DNA of the CDR3: TGTGCCAGCAGGCTCTATACTTCGGGGCTCGGGGGTCAGCCCCAGCATTTT. As protein: CASRLYTSGLGGQPQHF.

This clonotype was detected only a few times. V gene TRBV9 combines with J gene TRBJ1-2; 9 nucleotides match TRBD1. J was trimmed by 8 bases and V by 5 bases; bases with no gene match: 4. Germline CDR1 and CDR2: SGDLS and YYNGEE. CDR3 length: 12 residues. This chain's CDR3 is CASRLDRGGYTF. The CDR3 coding sequence is TGTGCCAGCAGATTGGACAGGGGCGGCTACACCTTC.

The J gene is TRBJ2-5, the V gene TRBV9; D gene unclear. This CDR3 is built from 15 residues. Looked up from germline, CDR1 is SGDLS and CDR2 is YYNGEE. V shed 4 bases and J shed 4 bases, with 17 bases lying between them. The CDR3 nucleotides read TGTGCCAGCAGCCCTCCCTGGGTTTATGGAGAGACCCAGTACTTC. This encodes CASSPPWVYGETQYF.

This clonotype has just a few counts. The genes are TRBV12-3 or TRBV12-4 and TRBJ1-2; D not certain. The CDR3 spans 13 residues. Trimming pared 5 bases from V and 3 bases from J, leaving 10 bases between. The CDR3 protein is CASSLRAHYGYTF. The DNA for the CDR3 is TGTGCCAGCAGTCTGAGGGCCCACTATGGCTACACCTTC.

This clonotype was counted only a few times. The chain recombines TRBV3-1 with TRBJ2-7, with 8 bases aligning to TRBD1. The CDR3 spans 14 residues. J lost 3 bases, V lost 4 bases, and 5 bases had no gene match. CDR1 LGHDT and CDR2 YNNKEL come from the germline V gene (reference sequence). CDR3 region: CASSPRDRNYEQYF. The CDR3 region has the DNA TGTGCCAGCAGCCCCCGGGACAGGAACTACGAGCAGTACTTC.

V gene TRBV5-1 combines with J gene TRBJ2-1; possibly TRBD1 for D (5 bases). V was clipped by 0 bases and J by 1 base, with 8 bases between them. This CDR3 region has 15 residues. Germline V gene sequence: CDR1 SGHRS, CDR2 YFSETQ. As DNA, the CDR3 is TGCGCCAGCAGCTTGGACAGGCTTTCCTACAATGAGCAGTTCTTC. Translated, it gives CASSLDRLSYNEQFF. Using reference TRBV5-1 and TRBJ2-1 for the parts outside the CDR3, the full variable domain is KAGVTQTPRYLIKTRGQQVTLSCSPISGHRSVSWYQQTPGQGLQFLFEYFSETQRNKGNFPGRFSGRQFSNSRSEMNVSTLELGDSALYLCASSLDRLSYNEQFFGPGTRLTVL.

The chain links TRBV12-5 to TRBJ1-1; D unresolved. The CDR3 covers 11 residues. V lost 6 bases and J lost 6, with 8 bases in between. The germline CDR1 and CDR2 sequences are LGHNT and FRNRAP. This CDR3 is CASGRLSEAFF. CDR3 DNA: TGTGCTAGTGGGAGGCTTTCTGAAGCTTTCTTT.